This TCR beta chain was sequenced during a study of blood T cells in healthy people across ages. Study results and caveats: Measured against age, TCR beta diversity per million T cells decreased in a roughly linear manner. Observed TCR beta diversity showed a strong correlation with the percentage of naive T cells as measured by flow cytometry.

The sample, approximately 11 milliliters of peripheral blood, was drawn from each donor. Together with a sample-barcoded 5' primer, a J-beta primer mix was included in a second PCR lasting 7 to 11 cycles. TCRdb recomputed calls from the 5' RACE reads with MiXCR, one row per CDR3 protein. The repertoire holds 1.5 million to 2 million distinct CDR3 sequences, approximately 28% seen once, with 7.7% in the top ten. Losses at the gene ends were 4 bases for V and 0 bases for J; bases not matched to a gene: 7. This CDR3 region has 16 residues. Of note for this clonotype: Antigen unknown.

The sequencing input was blood. This TCR was recovered from a woman between 25 and 40 years old in good health. The chain carries TRBV12-3 or TRBV12-4 and TRBJ2-5; 8 nucleotides match TRBD2. The CDR3 sequence: CASSSLGGGNQETQYF. CDR3 DNA sequence: TGTGCCAGCAGTTCCCTCGGGGGGGGTAACCAAGAGACCCAGTACTTC.